This T cell receptor (beta chain) was found in a study of CD8 T cells in Susac syndrome. Study overall: The Susac syndrome patients were therapy-naive, on corticosteroids, or on intravenous immunoglobulin alone at blood draw. Study-level findings and limits: The study found that Susac CD8+ clonal expansion peaked in TEMRA cells and active patients. Only a relatively small number of individuals were included in the TCR sequencing and HLA analysis.

V was pared by 0 bases and J by 6 bases, with 8 bases between. Germline values: CDR1 LNHDA, CDR2 SQIVND (reference sequence). The CDR3 totals 14 residues. This clonotype was counted once. Its antigen is not identified. Reverse transcription used roughly 0.45 to 1 ug RNA and random hexamers. TCRdb reanalysed the immunoSEQ multiplex PCR reads using MiXCR and keeps one entry per CDR3 protein. The sample gives 95,000 to 150,000 distinct CDR3 sequences, just under 95% of which show up once; about 0.28% is in the top ten. The receptor's source is a human donor with Susac syndrome. The source material was CD8+ T cells from PBMCs. This chain joins TRBV19 and TRBJ1-4; D gene uncertain. The DNA for the CDR3 is TGTGCCAGTAGTATAGATTCAGAGGATGAAAAACTGTTTTTT. It is translated as CASSIDSEDEKLFF.